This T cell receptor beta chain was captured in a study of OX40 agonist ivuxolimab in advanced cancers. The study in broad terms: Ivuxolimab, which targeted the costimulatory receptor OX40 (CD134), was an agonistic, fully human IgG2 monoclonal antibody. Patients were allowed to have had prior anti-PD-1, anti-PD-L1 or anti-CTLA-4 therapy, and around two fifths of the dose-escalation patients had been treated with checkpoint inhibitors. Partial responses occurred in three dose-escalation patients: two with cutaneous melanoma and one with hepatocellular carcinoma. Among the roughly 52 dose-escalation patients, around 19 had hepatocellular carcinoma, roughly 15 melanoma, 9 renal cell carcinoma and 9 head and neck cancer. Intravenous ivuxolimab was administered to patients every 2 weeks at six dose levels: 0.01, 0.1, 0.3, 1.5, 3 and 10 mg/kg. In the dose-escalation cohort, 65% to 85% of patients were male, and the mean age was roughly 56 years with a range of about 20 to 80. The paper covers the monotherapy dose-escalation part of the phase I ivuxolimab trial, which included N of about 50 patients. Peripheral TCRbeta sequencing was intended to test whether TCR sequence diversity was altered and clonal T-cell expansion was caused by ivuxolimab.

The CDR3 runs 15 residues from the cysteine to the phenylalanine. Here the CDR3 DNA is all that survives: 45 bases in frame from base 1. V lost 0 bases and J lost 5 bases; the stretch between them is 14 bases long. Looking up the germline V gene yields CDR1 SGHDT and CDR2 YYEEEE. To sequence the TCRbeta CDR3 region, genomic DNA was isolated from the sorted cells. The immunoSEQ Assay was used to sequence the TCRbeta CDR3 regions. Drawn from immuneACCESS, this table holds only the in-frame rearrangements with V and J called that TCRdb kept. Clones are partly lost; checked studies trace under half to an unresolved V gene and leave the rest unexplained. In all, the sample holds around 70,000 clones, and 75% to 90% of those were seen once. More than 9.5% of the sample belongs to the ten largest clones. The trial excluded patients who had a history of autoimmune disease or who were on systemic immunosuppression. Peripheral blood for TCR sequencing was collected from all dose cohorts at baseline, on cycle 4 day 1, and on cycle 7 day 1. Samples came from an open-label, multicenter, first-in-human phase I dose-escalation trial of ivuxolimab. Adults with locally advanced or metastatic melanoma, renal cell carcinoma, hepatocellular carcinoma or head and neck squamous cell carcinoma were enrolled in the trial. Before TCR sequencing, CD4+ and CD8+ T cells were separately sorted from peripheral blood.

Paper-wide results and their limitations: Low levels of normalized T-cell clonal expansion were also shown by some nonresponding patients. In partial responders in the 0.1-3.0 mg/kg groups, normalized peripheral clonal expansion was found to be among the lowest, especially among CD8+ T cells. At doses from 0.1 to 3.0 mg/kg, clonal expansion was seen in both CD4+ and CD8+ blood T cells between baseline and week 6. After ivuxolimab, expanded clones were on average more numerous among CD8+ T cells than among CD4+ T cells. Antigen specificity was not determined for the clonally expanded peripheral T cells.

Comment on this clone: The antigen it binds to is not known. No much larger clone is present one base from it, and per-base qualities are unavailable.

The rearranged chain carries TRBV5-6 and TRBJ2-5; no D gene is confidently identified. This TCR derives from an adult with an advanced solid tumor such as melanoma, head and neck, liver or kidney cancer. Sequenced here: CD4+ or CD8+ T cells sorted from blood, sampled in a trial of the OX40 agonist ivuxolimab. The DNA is TGTGCCAGCAGCTTGGCGTCAGGTCGGTGGGAGACCCAGTACTTC. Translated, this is CASSLASGRWETQYF. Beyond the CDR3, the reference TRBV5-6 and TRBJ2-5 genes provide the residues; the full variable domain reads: DAGVTQSPTHLIKTRGQQVTLRCSPKSGHDTVSWYQQALGQGPQFIFQYYEEEERQRGNFPDRFSGHQFPNYSSELNVNALLLGDSALYLCASSLASGRWETQYFGPGTRLLVL.